Listed below are T cell receptor beta chains from one sample, sequenced in a study of post-analysis software for immune sequencing data. MiXCR, applied by TCRdb to the PCR reads, yields one record per CDR3 protein. This sample has about 800,000 distinct CDR3 sequences, with 30% found just once. Sequenced material: blood. Receptor source: a girl between 10 and 17 years old with multiple sclerosis. The CDR3 runs from the conserved cysteine through the conserved F or W. D genes are given only for firm matches. Rows may omit the clone size; those that give it use once, few, many or a size class.

cdr3_aa cdr3_nt v_call d_call clone_size j_call
CSASSAGGYYNEQFF TGCAGTGCTAGTTCTGCGGGGGGGTACTACAATGAGCAGTTCTTC TRBV20-1 TRBD2 NA TRBJ2-1
CASSSDRGGDIQYF TGTGCCAGCAGCTCGGACAGGGGAGGGGACATTCAGTACTTC TRBV7-2 TRBD1 many TRBJ2-4
CSAIERIAETQYF TGCAGTGCTATCGAAAGGATCGCGGAGACCCAGTACTTC TRBV20-1 NA few TRBJ2-5
CAIRGYGYTF TGTGCCATCAGGGGATATGGCTACACCTTC TRBV10-3 NA many TRBJ1-2
CASSLLRDVEETQYF TGTGCCAGCAGCTTATTGCGGGACGTAGAAGAGACCCAGTACTTC TRBV5-6 NA NA TRBJ2-5
CSASYRSSYNEQFF TGCAGTGCTAGTTATAGGAGCTCCTACAATGAGCAGTTCTTC TRBV20-1 NA NA TRBJ2-1
CSVRTTGNWAGELFF TGCAGTGTCCGAACGACAGGAAACTGGGCCGGGGAGCTGTTTTTT TRBV20-1 NA NA TRBJ2-2
CASSTLPGQEGEQYF TGCGCCAGCAGCACGCTACCGGGACAAGAGGGCGAGCAGTACTTC TRBV5-1 NA NA TRBJ2-7
CASSRRQGMNSPLHF TGTGCCAGCAGTCGAAGACAGGGGATGAATTCACCCCTCCACTTT TRBV3-1 TRBD1 few TRBJ1-6
CASSVGADRSPFSGANVLTF TGTGCCAGCAGCGTAGGAGCTGACAGGAGTCCGTTCTCTGGGGCCAACGTCCTGACTTTC TRBV9 NA NA TRBJ2-6
CSARRSRYYEQYF TGCAGTGCTAGACGGAGTAGATATTACGAGCAGTACTTC TRBV20-1 NA few TRBJ2-7
CASSPTRGTVTGELFF TGTGCCAGCAGCCCCACTAGGGGGACGGTCACCGGGGAGCTGTTTTTT TRBV11-1 NA NA TRBJ2-2
CASSLGGTAIYEQYF TGTGCCAGCAGCTTAGGTGGGACAGCCATCTACGAGCAGTACTTC TRBV7-2 TRBD1 few TRBJ2-7
CASSLGQGGLRGNQPQHF TGTGCCAGCAGTTTGGGACAGGGAGGCTTGCGTGGCAATCAGCCCCAGCATTTT TRBV6-2/TRBV6-3 TRBD1 NA TRBJ1-5
CASSERAGSYNEQFF TGCGCCAGCAGTGAGCGGGCGGGCTCCTACAATGAGCAGTTCTTC TRBV5-1 NA NA TRBJ2-1